A single sample gave rise to the 24 T cell receptor beta chains below, sequenced in a study of neoadjuvant anti-PD-1 for oral cavity cancer. Assay: immunoSEQ multiplex PCR; the TCRdb copy retains only in-frame clones and omits some. Of around 7,500 clones in the sample, roughly three quarters were seen once. As to time point: after neoadjuvant nivolumab, at surgical resection. Specimen: PBMCs, collected after nivolumab (anti-PD-1) treatment. These receptors were collected from a person between 35 and 79 years old with oral cavity squamous cell carcinoma.

The J gene is TRBJ1-2, the V gene TRBV7-8, with 7 bases matching TRBD1. J lost 4 bases, V lost 5 bases, and 13 bases had no gene match. CDR3 length equals 16 residues. Germline CDR1 and CDR2: SGHVS and FQNEAQ. The DNA of the CDR3 is TGTGCCAGCAGCACGAGACAGGGCCGGAATTTCTATGGCTACACCTTC. Translating it yields CASSTRQGRNFYGYTF.

This chain joins TRBV9 and TRBJ2-7; D gene ambiguous. V was shortened by 0 bases and J by 3 bases, with 10 bases between the two germline ends. CDR1 and CDR2 from the germline V gene are SGDLS and YYNGEE. This CDR3 is 14 amino acids long. CDR3 sequence: CASSVDLGDYEQYF. CDR3 bases: TGTGCCAGCAGCGTAGATCTGGGTGACTACGAGCAGTACTTC.

This chain links TRBV7-7 with TRBJ1-3, with 8 bases lining up with TRBD1. There are 19 residues in the CDR3. V gave up 1 base and J gave up 4 bases; unmatched junction bases: 15. The germline V gene encodes CDR1 SSHAT and CDR2 FNYEAQ (reference sequence). CDR3 nucleotides: TGTGCCAGCAGCTTAGAAAGAAACCGGGACAGGCCAGCCGGAAACACCATATATTTT. Its translation is CASSLERNRDRPAGNTIYF. The full variable domain, in which reference TRBV7-7 and TRBJ1-3 provide the parts outside the CDR3, is GAGVSQSPRYKVTKRGQDVTLRCDPISSHATLYWYQQALGQGPEFLTYFNYEAQPDKSGLPSDRFSAERPEGSISTLTIQRTEQRDSAMYRCASSLERNRDRPAGNTIYFGEGSWLTVV.

This chain links TRBV6-1 with TRBJ2-7, with a tentative D call TRBD1 (6 bases). Deletions cut 1 base from V and 3 bases from J, with 16 bases between. Germline-derived CDR1 and CDR2 are MNHNS and SASEGT. The CDR3 sequence is 16 residues long. CDR3 coding DNA: TGTGCCAGCAGTGAAGAAGCTCCGGGACAACTCTACGAGCAGTACTTC. It encodes CASSEEAPGQLYEQYF.

CDR3 in amino acids: CASSEGASTDTQYF. The CDR3 DNA reads as TGTGCCAGCAGTGAGGGGGCTAGCACAGATACGCAGTATTTT. The genes are TRBV6-4 and TRBJ2-3; D is perhaps TRBD1 (6 bases). The CDR3 spans 14 residues. Germline V gives CDR1 MRHNA, CDR2 SNTAGT. With 3 bases removed from V and 0 bases from J, the gap between germline ends came to 7 bases.

This chain connects TRBV27 to TRBJ2-7, with TRBD2 as a possible D gene (5 bases). Trimming removed 3 bases from V and 2 bases from J, with 8 bases in between. The CDR3 spans 13 residues. From germline, CDR1 is MNHEY and CDR2 SMNVEV (reference sequence). The CDR3 DNA is TGTGCCAGCAGTTTCAGGCGGGCCTACGAGCAGTACTTC. Its protein is CASSFRRAYEQYF.

The chain combines TRBV4-3 with TRBJ2-6; D not resolved. There are 15 residues in the CDR3. The V gene's germline CDR1 is LGHNA and CDR2 YSLEER. V lost 1 base, J lost 1 base, and 5 bases lay in between. The CDR3 protein is CASSQGPSGANVLTF. CDR3 nucleotide sequence: TGCGCCAGCAGCCAAGGCCCGTCTGGGGCCAACGTCCTGACTTTC.

This chain links TRBV10-1 with TRBJ1-1; D might be TRBD1 (5 bases). V lost 4 bases to trimming and J lost 0 bases, with 18 bases between them. Germline loops: CDR1 WNHNN, CDR2 SYGVQD (reference sequence). This CDR3 region has 17 residues. The CDR3 loop reads CASSATPGASMNTEAFF. The CDR3, as DNA: TGCGCCAGCAGTGCCACACCTGGGGCGTCCATGAACACTGAAGCTTTCTTT.

The chain recombines TRBV5-1 with TRBJ2-7, with a tentative D call TRBD1 (6 bases). The germline CDR1 and CDR2 sequences are SGHRS and YFSETQ. Between the trimmed V and J ends, which lost 4 bases and 0 bases, there was a span of 14 bases. This CDR3 spans 15 amino acids. CDR3 nucleotides: TGCGCCAGCAGCGGCGGACAGTCGAGCTCCTACGAGCAGTACTTC. Protein sequence: CASSGGQSSSYEQYF.

This chain connects TRBV11-2 to TRBJ2-7; D is uncertain. Trimming cost V 2 bases and J 3 bases, with 8 bases left between them. The CDR3 is made up of 13 amino acids. The germline gives CDR1 SGHAT, CDR2 FQNNGV. Here the CDR3 reads CASSLTYNYEQYF. CDR3 sequence (DNA): TGTGCCAGCAGCTTAACTTATAACTACGAGCAGTACTTC.

The chain is built from TRBV6-5 and TRBJ2-3, with 11 bases aligning to TRBD2. CDR1 is MNHEY and CDR2 is SVGAGI in the germline V gene. V was pared by 5 bases and J by 6 bases, with 4 bases of the junction left unmatched. The CDR3 is 14 amino acids. CDR3 sequence (DNA): TGTGCCAGCAGTCTACGGACTAGCGGGGATACGCAGTATTTT. Translated, it gives CASSLRTSGDTQYF.

This clone occurred a few times. The J gene is TRBJ1-2, the V gene TRBV6-5; D might be TRBD1 (5 bases). V lost 6 bases to trimming and J lost 8 bases, with 19 bases between them. Germline V gene sequence: CDR1 MNHEY, CDR2 SVGAGI. The CDR3 runs to 14 residues. The CDR3 region is CASSFGHSQGGYTF. For the CDR3, the DNA is TGTGCCAGCAGCTTCGGACATTCGCAAGGGGGCTACACCTTC.

The rearrangement joins TRBV10-3 to TRBJ2-7; no clear D. Trimming stripped 4 bases from V and 3 bases from J, with 16 bases between. Germline V lookup: CDR1 ENHRY, CDR2 SYGVKD. The CDR3 runs 15 residues. Here the CDR3 reads CAISVAGKENYEQYF. Here the CDR3 DNA reads TGTGCCATCAGTGTGGCAGGAAAGGAAAACTACGAGCAGTACTTC.

This clone was seen a few times. The chain joins TRBV7-5 to TRBJ1-6; the table names TRBD1, a call not compared with the DNA. TRBV7-5 is designated a pseudogene. The CDR3 covers 13 residues. This CDR3 reads CARSLDRGSPLHF. In DNA form, the CDR3 reads TGTGCCAGAAGCTTGGACAGGGGATCACCCCTCCACTTT.

This chain joins TRBV7-9 and TRBJ1-2; 12 bases fit TRBD1. This CDR3 has 17 amino acids. V gave up 1 base and J gave up 1 base; unmatched junction bases: 4. Germline V gene sequence: CDR1 SEHNR, CDR2 FQNEAQ (reference sequence). Written as DNA, the CDR3 is TGTGCCAGCAGCTTAGTGGGACAGGGGGCGCTTAACTATGGCTACACCTTC. Encoded protein: CASSLVGQGALNYGYTF.

The chain has TRBV11-2 and TRBJ2-2; D gene uncertain. The CDR3 is 14 amino acids. V lost 6 bases and J lost 3, with 11 bases in between. The germline gives CDR1 SGHAT, CDR2 FQNNGV. DNA for the CDR3: TGTGCCAGCAGATCGACGGTAGACACCGGGGAGCTGTTTTTT. Its protein product is CASRSTVDTGELFF.

The chain couples TRBV2 to TRBJ1-4; 7 bases match TRBD1. CDR1 is SNHLY, CDR2 FYNNEI, per germline. The CDR3 length is 14 residues. Trimming at V came to 7 bases and at J to 5 bases, leaving 7 bases not matched to a gene. The chain's CDR3 is CASTKGQINEKLFF. In DNA, the CDR3 is TGTGCCAGCACCAAGGGACAGATAAATGAAAAACTGTTTTTT.

The CDR3: CASSRRTGRPTDTQYF. CDR3 sequence (DNA): TGTGCCAGCAGCCGACGGACAGGGCGACCCACAGATACGCAGTATTTT. This chain connects TRBV14 to TRBJ2-3, with 8 bases identical to TRBD1. The germline V gene encodes CDR1 SGHDN and CDR2 FVKESK. The V and J ends lost 4 bases and 2 bases, in that order; junction bases with no gene match: 8. This CDR3 has 16 residues.

This clone was found a few times. The chain employs TRBV6-1 and TRBJ1-6; D is undetermined. V was trimmed by 1 base and J by 8 bases, leaving 9 bases between them. The CDR3 is 14 amino acids. Germline V gives CDR1 MNHNS, CDR2 SASEGT. The CDR3: CASSEGVGDSPLHF. DNA for the CDR3: TGTGCCAGCAGTGAAGGGGTGGGAGATTCACCCCTCCACTTT.

CDR3 amino acids: CASSEGDSGNTIYF. The CDR3, as DNA: TGTGCCAGCAGTGAAGGTGACTCTGGAAACACCATATATTTT. The V gene is TRBV2, the J gene TRBJ1-3; no firm D call. The germline V gene encodes CDR1 SNHLY and CDR2 FYNNEI. With 1 base removed from V and 0 bases from J, the gap between germline ends came to 4 bases. The CDR3 loop spans 14 amino acids.

The chain is built from TRBV29-1 and TRBJ1-4; no firm D call. There are 12 residues in the CDR3. V lost 4 bases, J lost 2 bases, and 5 bases lay in between. Per germline, CDR1 SQVTM and CDR2 ANQGSEA. CDR3 DNA: TGCAGCGTTGGACGGACTAATGAAAAACTGTTTTTT. Amino acid sequence: CSVGRTNEKLFF.

This chain links TRBV5-4 with TRBJ1-6; TRBD1 matches at 7 bases. The CDR3 is made up of 16 amino acids. The V gene's germline CDR1 is SGHNT and CDR2 YYREEE (reference sequence). The V and J ends lost 5 bases and 9 bases, in that order; junction bases with no gene match: 14. CDR3 sequence reads: CASSPAGQNSGSPLHF. The CDR3, as DNA: TGTGCCAGCAGTCCTGCGGGACAGAACTCCGGTTCACCCCTCCACTTT.

J is TRBJ2-7 and V is TRBV9; D gene unclear. Trimming stripped 0 bases from V and 2 bases from J, with 9 bases between. Germline V lookup: CDR1 SGDLS, CDR2 YYNGEE. The CDR3 runs 14 residues. This CDR3 is CASSVAAATYEQYF. The DNA for the CDR3 is TGTGCCAGCAGCGTAGCGGCAGCTACCTACGAGCAGTACTTC.

The CDR3 reads CASSHGNKGYNSPLHF. CDR3 nucleotides: TGCGCCAGCAGCCACGGGAACAAGGGCTATAATTCACCCCTCCACTTT. V and J are TRBV4-3 and TRBJ1-6; D is uncertain. The CDR3 consists of 16 residues. Trimming stripped 3 bases from V and 3 bases from J, with 12 bases between. CDR1 LGHNA and CDR2 YSLEER come from the germline V gene.